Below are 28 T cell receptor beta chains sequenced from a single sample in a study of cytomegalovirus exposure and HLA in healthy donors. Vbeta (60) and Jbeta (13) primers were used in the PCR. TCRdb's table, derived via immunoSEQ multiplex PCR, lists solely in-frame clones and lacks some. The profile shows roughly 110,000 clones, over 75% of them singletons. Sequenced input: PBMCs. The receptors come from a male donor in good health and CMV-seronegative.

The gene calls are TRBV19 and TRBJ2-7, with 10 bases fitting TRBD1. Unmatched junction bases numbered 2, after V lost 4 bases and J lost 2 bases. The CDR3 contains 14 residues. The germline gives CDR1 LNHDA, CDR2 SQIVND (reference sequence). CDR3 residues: CASSTGTGAYEQYF. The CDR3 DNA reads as TGTGCCAGTAGTACTGGGACAGGGGCCTACGAGCAGTACTTC.

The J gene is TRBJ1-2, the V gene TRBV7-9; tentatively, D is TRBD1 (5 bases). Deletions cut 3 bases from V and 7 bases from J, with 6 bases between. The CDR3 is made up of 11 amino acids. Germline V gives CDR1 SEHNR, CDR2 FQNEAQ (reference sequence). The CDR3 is CASSLQGGYTF. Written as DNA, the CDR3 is TGTGCCAGCAGCTTGCAGGGTGGCTACACCTTC.

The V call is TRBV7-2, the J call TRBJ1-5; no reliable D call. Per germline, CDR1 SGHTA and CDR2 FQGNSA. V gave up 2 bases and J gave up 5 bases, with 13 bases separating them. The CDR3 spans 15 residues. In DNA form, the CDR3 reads TGTGCCAGCAGCTTAAGGTTAGGGCGGGATCAGCCCCAGCATTTT. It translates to CASSLRLGRDQPQHF.

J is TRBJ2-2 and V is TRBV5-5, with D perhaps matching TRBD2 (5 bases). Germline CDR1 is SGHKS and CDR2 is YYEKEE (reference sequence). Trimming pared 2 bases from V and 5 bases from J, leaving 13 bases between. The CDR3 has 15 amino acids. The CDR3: CASSLFQEVTGELFF. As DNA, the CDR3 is TGTGCCAGCAGCTTATTCCAGGAGGTTACCGGGGAGCTGTTTTTT.

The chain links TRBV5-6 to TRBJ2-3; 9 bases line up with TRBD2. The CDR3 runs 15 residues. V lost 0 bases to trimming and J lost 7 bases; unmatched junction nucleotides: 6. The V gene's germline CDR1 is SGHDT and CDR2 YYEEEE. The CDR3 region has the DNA TGTGCCAGCAGCTTGGTGGGTAGCGGGAGATATACGCAGTATTTT. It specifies CASSLVGSGRYTQYF.

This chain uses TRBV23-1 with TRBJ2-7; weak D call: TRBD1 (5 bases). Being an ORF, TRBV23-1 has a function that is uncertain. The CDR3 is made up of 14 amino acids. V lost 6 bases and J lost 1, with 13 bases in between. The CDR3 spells CASRPSRDSYEQYF. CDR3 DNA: TGCGCCAGCAGGCCCTCCAGGGATTCCTACGAGCAGTACTTC.

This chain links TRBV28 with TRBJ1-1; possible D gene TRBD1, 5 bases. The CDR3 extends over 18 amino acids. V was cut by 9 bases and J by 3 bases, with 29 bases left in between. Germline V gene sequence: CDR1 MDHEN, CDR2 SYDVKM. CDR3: CASPRYGAESPGDTEAFF. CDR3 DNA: TGTGCCAGTCCTAGATACGGGGCGGAATCCCCGGGGGACACTGAAGCTTTCTTT.

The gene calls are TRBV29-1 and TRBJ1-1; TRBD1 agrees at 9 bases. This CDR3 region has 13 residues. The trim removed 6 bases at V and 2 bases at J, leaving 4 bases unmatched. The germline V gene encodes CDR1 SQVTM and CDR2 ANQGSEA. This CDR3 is CSVEGQGNTEAFF. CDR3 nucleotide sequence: TGCAGCGTGGAGGGACAGGGAAACACTGAAGCTTTCTTT.

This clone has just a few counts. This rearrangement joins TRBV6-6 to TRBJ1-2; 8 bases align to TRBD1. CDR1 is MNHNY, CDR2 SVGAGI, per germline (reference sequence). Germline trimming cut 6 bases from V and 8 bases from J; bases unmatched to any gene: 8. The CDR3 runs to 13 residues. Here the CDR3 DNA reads TGTGCCAGCAGCCCGGACAGGGCGGGGGGCTACACCTTC. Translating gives CASSPDRAGGYTF.

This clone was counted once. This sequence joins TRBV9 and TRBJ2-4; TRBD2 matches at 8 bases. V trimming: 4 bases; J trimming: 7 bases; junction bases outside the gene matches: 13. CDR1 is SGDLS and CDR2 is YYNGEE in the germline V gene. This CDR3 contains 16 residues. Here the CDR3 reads CASSPLSGGPLNIQYF. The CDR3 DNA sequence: TGTGCCAGCAGCCCTTTGTCGGGAGGGCCACTGAACATTCAGTACTTC.

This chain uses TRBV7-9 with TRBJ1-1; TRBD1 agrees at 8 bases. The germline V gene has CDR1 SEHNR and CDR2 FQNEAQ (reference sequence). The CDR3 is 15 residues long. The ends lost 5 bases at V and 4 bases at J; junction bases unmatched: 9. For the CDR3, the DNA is TGTGCCAGCAGCCCCCGGACAGGGTGGGGCACTGAAGCTTTCTTT. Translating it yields CASSPRTGWGTEAFF.

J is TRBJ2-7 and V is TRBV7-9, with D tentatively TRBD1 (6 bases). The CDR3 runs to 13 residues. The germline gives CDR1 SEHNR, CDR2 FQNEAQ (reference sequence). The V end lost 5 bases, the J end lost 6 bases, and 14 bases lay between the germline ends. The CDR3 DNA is TGTGCCAGCAGCCCGGACAGTTTTATCGAGCAGTACTTC. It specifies CASSPDSFIEQYF.

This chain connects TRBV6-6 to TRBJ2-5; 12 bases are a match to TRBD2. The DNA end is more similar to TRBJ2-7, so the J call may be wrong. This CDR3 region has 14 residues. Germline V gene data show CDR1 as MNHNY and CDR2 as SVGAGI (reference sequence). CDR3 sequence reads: CASNGLAGSYEQYF. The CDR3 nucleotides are TGTGCCAGCAATGGACTAGCGGGATCCTACGAGCAGTACTTC.

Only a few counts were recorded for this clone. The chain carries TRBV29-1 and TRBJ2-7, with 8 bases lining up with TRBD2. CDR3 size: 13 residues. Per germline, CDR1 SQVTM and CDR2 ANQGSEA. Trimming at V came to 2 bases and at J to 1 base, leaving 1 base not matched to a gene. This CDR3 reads CSVESGSSYEQYF. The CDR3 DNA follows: TGCAGCGTTGAAAGCGGGAGTTCCTACGAGCAGTACTTC.

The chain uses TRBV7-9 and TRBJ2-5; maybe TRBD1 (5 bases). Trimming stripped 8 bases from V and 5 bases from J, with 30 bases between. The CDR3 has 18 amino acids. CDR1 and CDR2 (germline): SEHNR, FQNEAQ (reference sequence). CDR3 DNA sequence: TGTGCCAGCTCAGGGCTGAATTCAGGAGAAGGGGTCGCCGAGACCCAGTACTTC. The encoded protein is CASSGLNSGEGVAETQYF.

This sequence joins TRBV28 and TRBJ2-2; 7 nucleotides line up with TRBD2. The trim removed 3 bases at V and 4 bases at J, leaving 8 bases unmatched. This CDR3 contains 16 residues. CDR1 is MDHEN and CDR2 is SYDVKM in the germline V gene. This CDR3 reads CASSLLGTMGTGELFF. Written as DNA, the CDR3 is TGTGCCAGCAGTTTGCTTGGGACTATGGGCACCGGGGAGCTGTTTTTT.

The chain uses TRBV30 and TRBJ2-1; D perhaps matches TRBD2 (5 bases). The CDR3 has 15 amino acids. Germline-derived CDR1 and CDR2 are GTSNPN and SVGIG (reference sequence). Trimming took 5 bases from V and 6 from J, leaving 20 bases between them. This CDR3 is CAWGSGVILFNEQFF. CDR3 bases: TGTGCCTGGGGGAGCGGAGTAATCCTATTCAATGAGCAGTTCTTC.

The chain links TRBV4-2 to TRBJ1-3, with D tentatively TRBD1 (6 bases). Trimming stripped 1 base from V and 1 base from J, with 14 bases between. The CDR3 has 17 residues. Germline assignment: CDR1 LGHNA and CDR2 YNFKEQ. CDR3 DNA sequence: TGTGCCAGCAGCCAAGCGGACAGTCACAGTTCTGGAAACACCATATATTTT. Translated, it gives CASSQADSHSSGNTIYF.

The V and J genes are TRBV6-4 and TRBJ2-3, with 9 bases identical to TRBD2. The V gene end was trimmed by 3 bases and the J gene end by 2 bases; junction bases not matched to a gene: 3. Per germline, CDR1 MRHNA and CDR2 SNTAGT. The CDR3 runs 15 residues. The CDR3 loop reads CASSETSGATDTQYF. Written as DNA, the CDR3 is TGTGCCAGCAGTGAGACTAGCGGAGCCACAGATACGCAGTATTTT.

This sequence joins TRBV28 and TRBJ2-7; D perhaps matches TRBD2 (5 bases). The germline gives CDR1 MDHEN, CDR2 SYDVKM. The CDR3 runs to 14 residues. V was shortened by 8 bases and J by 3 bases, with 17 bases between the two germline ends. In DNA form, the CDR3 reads TGTGCCAGCGAGGGTTTGGAAGACCTCTACGAGCAGTACTTC. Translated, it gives CASEGLEDLYEQYF.

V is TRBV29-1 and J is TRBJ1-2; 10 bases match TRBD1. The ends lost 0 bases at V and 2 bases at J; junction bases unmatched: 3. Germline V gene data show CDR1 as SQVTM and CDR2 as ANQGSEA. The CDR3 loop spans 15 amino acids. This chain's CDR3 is CSVEERQGANYGYTF. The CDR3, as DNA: TGCAGCGTTGAAGAAAGACAGGGGGCGAACTATGGCTACACCTTC.

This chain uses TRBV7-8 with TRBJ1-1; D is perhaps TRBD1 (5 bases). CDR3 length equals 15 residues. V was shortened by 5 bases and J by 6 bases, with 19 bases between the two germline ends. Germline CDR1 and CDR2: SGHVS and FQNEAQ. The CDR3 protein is CASSLPGRVPPEAFF. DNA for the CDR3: TGTGCCAGCAGCCTGCCTGGCAGGGTCCCACCTGAAGCTTTCTTT.

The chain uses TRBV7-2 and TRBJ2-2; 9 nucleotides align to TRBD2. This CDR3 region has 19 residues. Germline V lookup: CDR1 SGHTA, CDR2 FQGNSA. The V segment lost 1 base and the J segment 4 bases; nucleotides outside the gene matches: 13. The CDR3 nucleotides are TGTGCCAGCAGCTTAGTCCCCTCTTTTAGCGGGAGAGCCACCGGGGAGCTGTTTTTT. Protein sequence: CASSLVPSFSGRATGELFF.

The chain's CDR3 is CASSYQGGGTDTQYF. The CDR3 DNA is TGTGCCAGCAGCTATCAGGGTGGGGGCACAGATACGCAGTATTTT. V usage is TRBV7-9 and J usage is TRBJ2-3; D may be TRBD1 (5 bases). Per the germline V gene, CDR1 is SEHNR and CDR2 is FQNEAQ (reference sequence). V was clipped by 4 bases and J by 1 base, with 12 bases between them. The CDR3 spans 15 residues.

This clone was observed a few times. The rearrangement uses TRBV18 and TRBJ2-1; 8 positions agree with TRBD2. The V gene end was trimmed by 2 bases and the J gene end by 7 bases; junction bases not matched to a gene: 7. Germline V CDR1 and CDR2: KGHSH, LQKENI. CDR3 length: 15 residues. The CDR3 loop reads CASSPTGGPNNEQFF. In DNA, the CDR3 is TGTGCCAGCTCACCAACGGGAGGGCCTAATAATGAGCAGTTCTTC.

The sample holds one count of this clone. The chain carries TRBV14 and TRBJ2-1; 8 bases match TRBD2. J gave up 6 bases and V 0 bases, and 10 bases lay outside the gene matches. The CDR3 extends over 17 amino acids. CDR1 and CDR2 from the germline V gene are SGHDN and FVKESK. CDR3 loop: CASSQDVGLGGANEQFF. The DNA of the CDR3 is TGTGCCAGCAGCCAAGATGTGGGACTAGGAGGGGCCAATGAGCAGTTCTTC.

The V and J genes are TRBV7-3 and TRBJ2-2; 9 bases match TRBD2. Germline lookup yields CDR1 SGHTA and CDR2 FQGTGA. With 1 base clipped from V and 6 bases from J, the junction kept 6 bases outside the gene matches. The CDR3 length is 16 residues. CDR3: CASSLKAASGAGELFF. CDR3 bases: TGTGCCAGCAGCTTAAAGGCGGCTAGCGGGGCCGGGGAGCTGTTTTTT.

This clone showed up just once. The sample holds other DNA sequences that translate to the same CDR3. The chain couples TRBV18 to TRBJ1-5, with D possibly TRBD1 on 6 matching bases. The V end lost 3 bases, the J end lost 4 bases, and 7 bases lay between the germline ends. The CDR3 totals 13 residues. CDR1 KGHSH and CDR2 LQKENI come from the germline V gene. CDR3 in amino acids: CASSPDRNQPQHF. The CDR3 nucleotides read TGTGCCAGCTCACCCGACAGGAATCAGCCCCAGCATTTT.